These 24 T cell receptor beta chains were all obtained from the same sample, sequenced in a study of T cell responses to AZD1222 COVID-19 vaccine. Measured with immunoSEQ multiplex PCR; TCRdb has only the in-frame clones, and not every one. Of tens of thousands of clones listed, roughly 93% were seen once; the top ten hold about 24%. The specimen comprised peripheral blood, sampled on day 0 of AZD1222 vaccination. The receptors originated from an adult in good health.

The chain carries TRBV5-1 and TRBJ1-5; TRBD1 aligns across 7 bases. The V gene's germline CDR1 is SGHRS and CDR2 YFSETQ. The CDR3 has 15 residues. Trimming removed 4 bases from V and 1 base from J; junction bases left unmatched: 5. DNA for the CDR3: TGCGCCAGCAGCCCTGAGGGACAGAGCAATCAGCCCCAGCATTTT. It codes for CASSPEGQSNQPQHF.

The chain employs TRBV28 and TRBJ1-2; a weak D match, TRBD1 (6 bases). CDR1 is MDHEN and CDR2 is SYDVKM in the germline V gene. V gave up 3 bases and J gave up 0 bases, with 8 bases separating them. The CDR3 covers 14 residues. This CDR3 reads CASSLPGANYGYTF. CDR3 DNA sequence: TGTGCCAGCAGTTTGCCAGGGGCTAACTATGGCTACACCTTC.

The V and J genes are TRBV6-2 or TRBV6-3 and TRBJ2-1; 8 nucleotides align to TRBD1. J gave up 10 bases and V 2 bases, and 10 bases lay outside the gene matches. Per the germline V gene, CDR1 is MNHEY and CDR2 is SVGEGT. The CDR3 totals 15 residues. As DNA, the CDR3 is TGTGCCAGCAGTTACACGTTGGGACAGGTTGGAGAGCAGTTCTTC. Translating it yields CASSYTLGQVGEQFF.

The V and J genes are TRBV2 and TRBJ1-4; D possibly corresponds to TRBD1 (5 bases). The CDR3 length is 14 residues. Trimming cost V 6 bases and J 8 bases, with 16 bases left between them. Germline V gene sequence: CDR1 SNHLY, CDR2 FYNNEI. The CDR3 reads CASSVVGGEEKLFF. The DNA of the CDR3 is TGTGCCAGCAGCGTCGTGGGGGGTGAGGAAAAACTGTTTTTT.

The chain recombines TRBV7-9 with TRBJ2-3; D call uncertain. The V and J ends lost 2 bases and 0 bases respectively, with 12 bases between them. The CDR3 has 16 amino acids. Germline-derived CDR1 and CDR2 are SEHNR and FQNEAQ (reference sequence). DNA for the CDR3: TGTGCCAGCAGCTTATCCCCCCAGACTAGCACAGATACGCAGTATTTT. This translates into CASSLSPQTSTDTQYF.

The table lists this clone with a count of one. This chain joins TRBV2 and TRBJ2-3, with TRBD1 identical over 7 bases. Trimming took 6 bases from V and 2 from J; bases not matched to a gene: 5. There are 14 residues in the CDR3. Germline V gives CDR1 SNHLY, CDR2 FYNNEI. The CDR3 sequence: CASSRDRLTDTQYF. The CDR3 nucleotides read TGTGCCAGCAGCCGGGACAGACTCACAGATACGCAGTATTTT.

The gene calls are TRBV5-1 and TRBJ1-1; a weak D match, TRBD1 (5 bases). The V gene lost 3 bases and the J gene lost 2 bases, with 8 bases spanning the gap. CDR3 length equals 13 residues. In germline, CDR1 is SGHRS, CDR2 YFSETQ. DNA of the CDR3: TGCGCCAGCAGCTACACAGGTAACACTGAAGCTTTCTTT. As protein: CASSYTGNTEAFF.

V usage is TRBV11-2 and J usage is TRBJ1-3; D gene uncertain. The CDR3 has 13 residues. V was pared by 1 base and J by 0 bases, with 1 base between. Germline V lookup: CDR1 SGHAT, CDR2 FQNNGV. In DNA, the CDR3 is TGTGCCAGCAGCTTAGCCTCTGGAAACACCATATATTTT. As protein: CASSLASGNTIYF.

The V call is TRBV7-9, the J call TRBJ2-3; 7 positions agree with TRBD1. J gave up 2 bases and V 5 bases, and 10 bases lay outside the gene matches. The CDR3 covers 16 residues. The germline gives CDR1 SEHNR, CDR2 FQNEAQ (reference sequence). The CDR3 loop is CASSQGQVPITDTQYF. CDR3 DNA sequence: TGTGCCAGCAGCCAAGGACAGGTTCCCATCACAGATACGCAGTATTTT. The variable domain in full, with the rest retrieved from reference TRBV7-9 and TRBJ2-3, is DTGVSQNPRHKITKRGQNVTFRCDPISEHNRLYWYRQTLGQGPEFLTYFQNEAQLEKSRLLSDRFSAERPKGSFSTLEIQRTEQGDSAMYLCASSQGQVPITDTQYFGPGTRLTVL.

The V gene is TRBV18, the J gene TRBJ1-2; no firm D call. The V gene's germline CDR1 is KGHSH and CDR2 LQKENI. Trimming stripped 6 bases from V and 2 bases from J, with 16 bases between. This CDR3 is built from 15 residues. In DNA, the CDR3 is TGTGCCAGCTCCCCGAGACCGGACGGGAACTATGGCTACACCTTC. This codes for CASSPRPDGNYGYTF. Drawing the rest from reference TRBV18 and TRBJ1-2, the complete variable domain is NAGVMQNPRHLVRRRGQEARLRCSPMKGHSHVYWYRQLPEEGLKFMVYLQKENIIDESGMPKERFSAEFPKEGPSILRIQQVVRGDSAAYFCASSPRPDGNYGYTFGSGTRLTVV.

The chain links TRBV9 to TRBJ2-2; 10 bases match TRBD1. Germline CDR1 SGDLS, CDR2 YYNGEE. The CDR3 is 14 amino acids. The junction had 4 bases not matched to a gene; V was cut back by 8 bases and J by 3 bases. The DNA of the CDR3 is TGTGCCAGTAGGGGGACAGGGGACACCGGGGAGCTGTTTTTT. It yields the protein CASRGTGDTGELFF.

This chain joins TRBV5-1 and TRBJ2-3, with 14 nucleotides matching TRBD2. This CDR3 comprises 17 residues. The V and J ends lost 3 bases and 1 base, in that order; junction bases with no gene match: 4. In germline, CDR1 is SGHRS, CDR2 YFSETQ. CDR3 protein: CASSSGLAGERTDTQYF. For the CDR3, the DNA is TGCGCCAGCAGCTCGGGACTAGCGGGGGAACGCACAGATACGCAGTATTTT.

This chain uses TRBV4-2 with TRBJ2-7, with D possibly TRBD1 on 6 matching bases. Germline V gene data show CDR1 as LGHNA and CDR2 as YNFKEQ. With 0 bases removed from V and 7 bases from J, the gap between germline ends came to 13 bases. This CDR3 contains 14 residues. The CDR3 DNA reads TGTGCCAGCAGCCAAGAGGGGGCAGGGCGGGAGCAGTACTTC. It translates to CASSQEGAGREQYF.

A note on this clone: Compared with germline, one end of the junction differs, possibly owing to a read error. The chain links TRBV7-7 to TRBJ2-5; TRBD1 agrees at 7 bases. Germline V lookup: CDR1 SSHAT, CDR2 FNYEAQ (reference sequence). The CDR3 totals 14 residues. Here the CDR3 reads CASSLQGVAETQYF. The CDR3 nucleotides are TGTGCTAGCAGCCTCCAGGGGGTTGCGGAGACCCAGTACTTC.

The CDR3 here is CASSSGLARGEQFF. The DNA of the CDR3 is TGTGCCAGCAGCTCCGGACTGGCGAGGGGTGAGCAGTTCTTC. The chain combines TRBV7-2 with TRBJ2-1; either TRBD1 or TRBD2 may supply D (5 bases each). The CDR3 sequence is 14 residues long. V was pared by 4 bases and J by 9 bases, with 16 bases between. The germline V gene encodes CDR1 SGHTA and CDR2 FQGNSA.

The V and J genes are TRBV18 and TRBJ1-2; D might be TRBD1 (6 bases). This CDR3 region has 14 residues. Trimming stripped 6 bases from V and 7 bases from J, with 18 bases between. The germline gives CDR1 KGHSH, CDR2 LQKENI. In nucleotides, the CDR3 is TGTGCCAGCTCCCCAAGGGGGAAGGATGGTGGCTACACCTTC. Translated, it gives CASSPRGKDGGYTF.

This chain links TRBV18 with TRBJ1-4, with D hard to call. Germline values: CDR1 KGHSH, CDR2 LQKENI. CDR3 length equals 14 residues. V shed 3 bases and J shed 5 bases, with 10 bases lying between them. The CDR3 bases are TGTGCCAGCTCACCTACGACTACGAATGAAAAACTGTTTTTT. Translating gives CASSPTTTNEKLFF.

Points on this clone: Mismatch with germline at one junction end may stem from a read error. V is TRBV5-1 and J is TRBJ1-1, with TRBD1 as a possible D gene (5 bases). Germline V CDR1 and CDR2: SGHRS, YFSETQ. This CDR3 comprises 14 residues. The CDR3 protein is CASTLDTLNTEAFF. In DNA form, the CDR3 reads TGCGCCAGCACCTTGGACACCTTGAACACTGAAGCTTTCTTT.

The chain joins TRBV19 to TRBJ2-7, with unresolved D. The CDR3 is 14 amino acids. The germline gives CDR1 LNHDA, CDR2 SQIVND (reference sequence). With 2 bases removed from V and 3 bases from J, the gap between germline ends came to 11 bases. DNA for the CDR3: TGTGCCAGTAGTATACAGGTAGGCTTCTACGAGCAGTACTTC. Residues: CASSIQVGFYEQYF. Combining the CDR3 with reference TRBV19 and TRBJ2-7 gives the whole variable domain DGGITQSPKYLFRKEGQNVTLSCEQNLNHDAMYWYRQDPGQGLRLIYYSQIVNDFQKGDIAEGYSVSREKKESFPLTVTSAQKNPTAFYLCASSIQVGFYEQYFGPGTRLTVT.

CDR3 loop: CASSLDRNGYTF. CDR3 nucleotide sequence: TGTGCCAGCAGCTTGGACAGAAATGGCTACACCTTC. The chain has TRBV5-4 and TRBJ1-2; no definite D call. Trimming left V 0 bases short and J 6 bases short, with 6 bases between. The CDR3 length is 12 residues. CDR1 and CDR2 (germline): SGHNT, YYREEE (reference sequence).

The rearrangement links TRBV6-5 to TRBJ2-1; TRBD2 matches 8 bases. Germline lookup yields CDR1 MNHEY and CDR2 SVGAGI. V shed 7 bases and J 5 bases; nucleotides not matched to a gene: 7. The CDR3 has 14 residues. In DNA form, the CDR3 reads TGTGCCAGCAAGAGAATAGCGGGAAACAATGAGCAGTTCTTC. It specifies CASKRIAGNNEQFF.

The chain uses TRBV7-9 and TRBJ2-1; TRBD2 aligns across 10 bases. This CDR3 contains 15 residues. The germline V gene has CDR1 SEHNR and CDR2 FQNEAQ (reference sequence). With 3 bases clipped from V and 6 bases from J, the junction kept 5 bases outside the gene matches. CDR3 nucleotides: TGTGCCAGCAGCTTTTCCGGGACTAGCGTCAATGAGCAGTTCTTC. Its protein is CASSFSGTSVNEQFF. Full variable domain (remainder filled in from reference TRBV7-9 and TRBJ2-1): DTGVSQNPRHKITKRGQNVTFRCDPISEHNRLYWYRQTLGQGPEFLTYFQNEAQLEKSRLLSDRFSAERPKGSFSTLEIQRTEQGDSAMYLCASSFSGTSVNEQFFGPGTRLTVL.

This chain uses TRBV4-1 with TRBJ1-2; possibly TRBD1 for D (5 bases). The CDR3 spans 16 residues. The V end was cut by 0 bases, the J end by 8 bases, with 19 bases between. Germline-derived CDR1 and CDR2 are MGHRA and YSYEKL. The CDR3 protein is CASSQEGTPPLEGYTF. The CDR3 nucleotides read TGCGCCAGCAGCCAAGAAGGGACCCCTCCCTTGGAGGGCTACACCTTC.

This clone was observed once. The CDR3 protein is CSVNDRGRETQYF. The DNA of the CDR3 is TGCAGCGTTAATGACAGGGGCAGAGAGACCCAGTACTTC. The chain uses TRBV29-1 and TRBJ2-5; TRBD1 matches 8 bases. After removal of 5 bases from V and 4 bases from J, the junction contained 6 bases not matched to a gene. CDR3 length: 13 residues. Germline V gene lookup returns CDR1 SQVTM and CDR2 ANQGSEA.